A single sample gave rise to the 6 T cell receptor beta chains below, sequenced in a study of immune heterogeneity within non-small cell lung tumors. Template material for each sample was 550 to 700 ng of bulk tumor genomic DNA. Multiple widely separated biopsies were taken from each primary tumor at surgery. The patients were newly diagnosed with non-small cell lung cancer, had not been treated, and had curative surgery. For the TCR beta CDR3, multiplex PCR with 32 V and 13 J primers performed the amplification. TCRdb independently ran MiXCR on the multiplex PCR reads; one entry per CDR3 protein. The sample carries thousands of distinct CDR3 sequences, roughly 22% recorded once. The sample taken for sequencing was lung tumor tissue. The source is a man in his sixties with non-small cell lung cancer.

This clonotype appeared many times. This rearrangement joins TRBV25-1 to TRBJ1-2, with 9 bases that match TRBD1. The germline gives CDR1 MGHDK, CDR2 SYGVNS. This CDR3 has 14 amino acids. Trimming took 5 bases from V and 8 from J; bases not matched to a gene: 9. DNA of the CDR3: TGTGCCAGCAGTTCCCTGGACAGGGGAAAAGGCTACACCTTC. This encodes CASSSLDRGKGYTF.

In its sample, this clonotype is medium-sized (0.01 to 0.1%). V gene TRBV30 combines with J gene TRBJ2-1; D call uncertain. CDR3 length: 17 residues. V dropped 2 bases and J dropped 6 bases, with 23 bases sitting between them. The germline V gene has CDR1 GTSNPN and CDR2 SVGIG (reference sequence). CDR3 in DNA: TGTGCCTGGAGTCTATCCCTCTATAGCTTAAGGGCCAATGAGCAGTTCTTC. This gives the protein CAWSLSLYSLRANEQFF.

The table lists this clonotype with many counts. The rearrangement links TRBV20-1 to TRBJ2-1; 8 nucleotides line up with TRBD2. V lost 0 bases to trimming and J lost 9 bases; unmatched junction nucleotides: 10. Germline V gene sequence: CDR1 DFQATT, CDR2 SNEGSKA (reference sequence). This CDR3 is 15 amino acids long. The CDR3 spells CSARELAGKDGEQFF. DNA for the CDR3: TGCAGTGCTAGAGAATTAGCGGGAAAGGATGGTGAGCAGTTCTTC.

V gene TRBV28 combines with J gene TRBJ2-1; possible D gene TRBD2, 6 bases. Germline assignment: CDR1 MDHEN and CDR2 SYDVKM. The CDR3 runs to 17 residues. Between the trimmed V and J ends, which lost 10 bases and 3 bases, there was a span of 25 bases. CDR3 amino acids: CANETRRTFPGYNEQFF. The CDR3, as DNA: TGTGCCAACGAGACTAGGAGAACCTTCCCCGGCTACAATGAGCAGTTCTTC.

This clonotype is medium-sized in the sample. J is TRBJ1-4 and V is TRBV20-1, with TRBD1 matching 8 bases. V gave up 5 bases and J gave up 6 bases; unmatched junction bases: 8. This CDR3 has 14 amino acids. Germline CDR1 is DFQATT and CDR2 is SNEGSKA (reference sequence). CDR3 in amino acids: CSARPGGTDEKLFF. The DNA for the CDR3 is TGCAGTGCTCGCCCAGGGGGCACGGATGAAAAACTGTTTTTT.

In this sample, this clonotype is medium-sized (0.01 to 0.1%). The chain joins TRBV12-3 or TRBV12-4 to TRBJ2-7, with D tentatively TRBD1 (6 bases). V lost 8 bases and J 4 bases, leaving 12 bases between the germline ends. The CDR3 is made up of 12 amino acids. As DNA, the CDR3 is TGTGCCAGCTCCGAGAGGGGGTACGAGCAGTACTTC. Translation gives CASSERGYEQYF.